The 6 T cell receptor beta chains listed next were all sequenced from one sample in a study of shared clonotypes between healthy human individuals. TCRdb's table, derived via immunoSEQ multiplex PCR, lists solely in-frame clones and lacks some. The sample shows 470,000 or so clones, 81% of them seen only once. Sequencing used PBMCs. The receptors originated from a woman aged 40 to 49 in good health. Some clones in this sample may be carry-over from other donors' samples.

The chain recombines TRBV5-1 with TRBJ2-1; D is uncertain. Looked up from germline, CDR1 is SGHRS and CDR2 is YFSETQ. The V gene lost 2 bases and the J gene lost 9 bases, with 15 bases spanning the gap. This CDR3 comprises 14 residues. The chain's CDR3 is CASSLGGVGGEQFF. The CDR3 region has the DNA TGCGCCAGCAGCTTAGGTGGGGTTGGCGGTGAGCAGTTCTTC.

Regarding this clone: A far more abundant clone sits one base away, making this likely a read error. This chain links TRBV18 with TRBJ1-5; TRBD1 agrees at 8 bases. The CDR3 sequence is 15 residues long. CDR1 and CDR2 (germline): KGHSH, LQKENI. CDR3 in amino acids: CAGSPPGGRNQPQHF. CDR3 nucleotides: TGTGCCGGCTCACCACCAGGGGGCCGAAATCAGCCCCAGCATTTT.

The genes are TRBV4-1 and TRBJ2-7; the D gene could be TRBD1 or TRBD2 (5 bases each). Trimming cost V 1 base and J 11 bases, with 21 bases left between them. The CDR3 contains 15 residues. CDR1 and CDR2 from the germline V gene are MGHRA and YSYEKL. CDR3 region: CASSQGRRGLGPEYF. The CDR3 DNA sequence: TGCGCCAGCAGCCAAGGCCGCCGGGGCCTGGGCCCGGAGTACTTC.

The chain couples TRBV1 to TRBJ2-1; TRBD2 is the table's D call, not checked against the DNA. TRBV1 is assigned pseudogene status. The CDR3 totals 17 residues. As DNA, the CDR3 is TGCACCAGCAGCCCGATCTGGACTAGCGGGAGAAGGAATGAGCAGTTCTTC. The encoded protein is CTSSPIWTSGRRNEQFF.

V is TRBV6-5 and J is TRBJ1-2; TRBD1 matches at 7 bases. The CDR3 runs 15 residues. The V segment lost 5 bases and the J segment 4 bases; nucleotides outside the gene matches: 10. CDR1 is MNHEY and CDR2 is SVGAGI in the germline V gene. CDR3 residues: CASSPQTRDSYGYTF. The CDR3 DNA follows: TGTGCCAGCAGTCCCCAGACCCGGGACAGCTATGGCTACACCTTC.

The V call is TRBV19, the J call TRBJ1-4; no definite D call. CDR1 LNHDA and CDR2 SQIVND come from the germline V gene (reference sequence). V was clipped by 4 bases and J by 8 bases, with 11 bases between them. The CDR3 length is 13 residues. The CDR3: CASSNPPGEKLFF. Written as DNA, the CDR3 is TGTGCCAGTAGTAATCCCCCGGGGGAAAAACTGTTTTTT.